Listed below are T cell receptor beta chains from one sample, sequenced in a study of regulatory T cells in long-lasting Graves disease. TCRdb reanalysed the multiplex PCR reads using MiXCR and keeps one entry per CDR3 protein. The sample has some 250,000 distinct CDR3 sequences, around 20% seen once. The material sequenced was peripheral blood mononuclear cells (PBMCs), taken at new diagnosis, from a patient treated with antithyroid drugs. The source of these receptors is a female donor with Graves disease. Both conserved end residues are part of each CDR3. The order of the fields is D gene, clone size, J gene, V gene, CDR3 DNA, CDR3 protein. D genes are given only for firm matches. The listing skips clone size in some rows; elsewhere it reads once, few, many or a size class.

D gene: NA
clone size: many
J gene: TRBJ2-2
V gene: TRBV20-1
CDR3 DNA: TGCAGTGCTAGTGACGGGGGGCAGGTCGGGGAGCTGTTTTTT
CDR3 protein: CSASDGGQVGELFF

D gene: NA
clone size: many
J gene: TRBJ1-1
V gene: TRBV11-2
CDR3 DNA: TGTGCCAGCAGCTTAGGTAGTTGGGAGAACACTGAAGCTTTCTTT
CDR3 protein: CASSLGSWENTEAFF

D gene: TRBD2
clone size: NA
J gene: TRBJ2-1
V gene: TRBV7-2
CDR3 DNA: TGTGCCAGCAGCTTCCGTACGTTAGCGGGGGGGCCCAATGAGCAGTTCTTC
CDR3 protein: CASSFRTLAGGPNEQFF

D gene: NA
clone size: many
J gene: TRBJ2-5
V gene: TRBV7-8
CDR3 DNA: TGTGCCAGCAGCCATCGGACCCGCGAAGACCAAGAGACCCAGTACTTC
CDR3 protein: CASSHRTREDQETQYF

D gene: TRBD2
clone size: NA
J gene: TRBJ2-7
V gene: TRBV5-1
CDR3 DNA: TGCGCCAGCAGCTTGATGGGGGGGGAGTACGAGCAGTACTTC
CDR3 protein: CASSLMGGEYEQYF

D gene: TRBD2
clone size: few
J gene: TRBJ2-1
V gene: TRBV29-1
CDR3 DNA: TGCAGCGTTGGGGGAGGTAGCGGGGGGGTGGATGAGCAGTTCTTC
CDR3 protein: CSVGGGSGGVDEQFF

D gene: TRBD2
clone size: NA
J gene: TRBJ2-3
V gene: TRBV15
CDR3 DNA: TGTGCCACCAGGGGCAGGCGGGGGGATACGCAGTATTTT
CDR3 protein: CATRGRRGDTQYF

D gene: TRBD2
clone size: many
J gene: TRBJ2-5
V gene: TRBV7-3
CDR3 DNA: TGTGCCAGCAGCTCTAGACTAGCCGAGACCCAGTACTTC
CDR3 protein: CASSSRLAETQYF

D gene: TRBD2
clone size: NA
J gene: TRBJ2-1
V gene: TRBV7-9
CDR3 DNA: TGTGCCAGCAGCGGAACTAGCGGTGACAATGAGCAGTTCTTC
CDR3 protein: CASSGTSGDNEQFF

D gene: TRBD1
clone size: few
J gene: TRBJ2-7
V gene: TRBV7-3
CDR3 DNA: TGTGCCAGCAGCCCCCGGACAGGTTACGAGCAGTACTTC
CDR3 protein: CASSPRTGYEQYF

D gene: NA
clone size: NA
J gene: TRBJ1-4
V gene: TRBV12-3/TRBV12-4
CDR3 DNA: TGTGCCAGCAGTTTGCCAGGGGTGGGAAAACTGTTTTTT
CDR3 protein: CASSLPGVGKLFF

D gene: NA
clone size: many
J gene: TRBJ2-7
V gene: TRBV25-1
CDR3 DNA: TGTGCCAGCAGTACGACGGCCTACGAGCAGTACTTC
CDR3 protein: CASSTTAYEQYF

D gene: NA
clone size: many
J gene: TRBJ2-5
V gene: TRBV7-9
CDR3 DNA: TGTGCCAGCAGCTTATCCCAGGGTATGGAGACCCAGTACTTC
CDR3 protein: CASSLSQGMETQYF

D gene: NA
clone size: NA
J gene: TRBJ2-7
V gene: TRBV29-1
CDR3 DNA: TGCAGCGTTGGTTCGGGGGCAAACGAGCAGTACTTC
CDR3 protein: CSVGSGANEQYF

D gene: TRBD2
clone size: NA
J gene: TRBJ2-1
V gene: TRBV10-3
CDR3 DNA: TGTGCCATCAGTGAAGGCGGGGGGCCCCTCTATGAGCAGTTCTTC
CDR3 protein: CAISEGGGPLYEQFF

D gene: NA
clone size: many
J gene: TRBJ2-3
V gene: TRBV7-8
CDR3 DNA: TGTGCCAGCAGTTTCAGGGGCACAGATACGCAGTATTTT
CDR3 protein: CASSFRGTDTQYF

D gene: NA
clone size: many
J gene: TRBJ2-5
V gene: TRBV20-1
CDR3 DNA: TGCAGTGCGGGCCACGGAAATAAAGAGACCCAGTACTTC
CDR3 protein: CSAGHGNKETQYF

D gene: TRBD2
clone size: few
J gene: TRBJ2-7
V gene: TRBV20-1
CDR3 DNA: TGCAGTGCTAGAGACCAGAGACTAGCGGGGGGCTACGAGCAGTACTTC
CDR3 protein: CSARDQRLAGGYEQYF

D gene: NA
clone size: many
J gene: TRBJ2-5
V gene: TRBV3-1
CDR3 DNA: TGTGCCAGCAGCCAAGAACCAGGACGAGAGACCCAGTACTTC
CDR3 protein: CASSQEPGRETQYF

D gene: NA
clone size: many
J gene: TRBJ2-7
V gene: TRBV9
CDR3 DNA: TGTGCCAGCAGCGCCGGACAGAGGAGCTCCTACGAGCAGTACTTC
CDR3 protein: CASSAGQRSSYEQYF

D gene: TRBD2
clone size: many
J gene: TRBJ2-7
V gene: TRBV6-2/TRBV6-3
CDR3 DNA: TGTGCCAGCAGTTACTCAGCGACTAGCGGGCCTGGCGAGCAGTACTTC
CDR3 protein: CASSYSATSGPGEQYF

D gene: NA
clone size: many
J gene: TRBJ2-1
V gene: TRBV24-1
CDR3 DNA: TGTGCCACCAGTGATTTCCGGGGAAGCTCGTACAATGAGCAGTTCTTC
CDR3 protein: CATSDFRGSSYNEQFF

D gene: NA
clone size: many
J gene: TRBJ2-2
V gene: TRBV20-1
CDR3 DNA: TGCAGTGCTAGAGATGGGCGGGCAGGGGCTTACACCGGGGAGCTGTTTTTT
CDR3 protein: CSARDGRAGAYTGELFF

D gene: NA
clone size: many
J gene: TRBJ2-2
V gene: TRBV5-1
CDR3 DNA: TGCGCCAGCAGCAAACAGGGTTGGGACACCGGGGAGCTGTTTTTT
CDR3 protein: CASSKQGWDTGELFF

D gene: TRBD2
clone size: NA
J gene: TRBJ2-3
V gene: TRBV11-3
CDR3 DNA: TGTGCCAGCAGCTTAGGGGTAGCGGGGGGGCCGAGGCAGTATTTT
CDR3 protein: CASSLGVAGGPRQYF

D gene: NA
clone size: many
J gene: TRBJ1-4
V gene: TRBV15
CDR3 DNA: TGTGCCACCAGCAGAGCTCGGGGGGCAACTAATGAAAAACTGTTTTTT
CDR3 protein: CATSRARGATNEKLFF

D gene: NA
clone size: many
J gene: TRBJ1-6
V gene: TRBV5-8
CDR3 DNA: TGTGCCAGTACCACCCGTCGGTATAATTCACCCCTCCACTTT
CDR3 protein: CASTTRRYNSPLHF

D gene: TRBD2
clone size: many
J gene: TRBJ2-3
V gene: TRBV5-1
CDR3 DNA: TGCGCCAGCAGCGTAGGGACTAGCCTTGGAGATACGCAGTATTTT
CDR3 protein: CASSVGTSLGDTQYF

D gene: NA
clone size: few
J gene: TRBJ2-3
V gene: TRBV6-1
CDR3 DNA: TGTGCCAGCACTGATAGCAGGGGCACAGATACGCAGTATTTT
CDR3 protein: CASTDSRGTDTQYF

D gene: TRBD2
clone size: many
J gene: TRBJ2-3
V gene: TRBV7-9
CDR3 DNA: TGTGCCAGCAGCTTACAGACGGGGGGACGACTTCGCACAGATACGCAGTATTTT
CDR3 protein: CASSLQTGGRLRTDTQYF

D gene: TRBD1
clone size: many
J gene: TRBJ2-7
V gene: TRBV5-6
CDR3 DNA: TGTGCCAGCAGGGATACCGGGACAGGGAGGTACGAGCAGTACTTC
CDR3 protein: CASRDTGTGRYEQYF

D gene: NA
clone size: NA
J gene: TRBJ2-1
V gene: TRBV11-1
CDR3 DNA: TGTGCCAGCAGCTTAGGACAAAGCCAAGAGACCCAGCACTTC
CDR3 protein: CASSLGQSQETQHF

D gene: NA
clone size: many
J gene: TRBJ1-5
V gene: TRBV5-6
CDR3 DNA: TGTGCCAGCAGCTTGGGCGGACAGCAGCCCCAGCATTTT
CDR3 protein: CASSLGGQQPQHF

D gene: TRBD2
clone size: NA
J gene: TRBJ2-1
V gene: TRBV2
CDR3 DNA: TGTGCCAGCAGAGGAAGCGGGAAGGGCCCCGGTTTCGAGCAGTTCTTC
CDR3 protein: CASRGSGKGPGFEQFF

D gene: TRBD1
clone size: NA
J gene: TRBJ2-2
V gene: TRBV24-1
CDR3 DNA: TGTGCCACCAGTGATTCTGGACAGGGTCGTCACACCGGGGAGCTGTTTTTT
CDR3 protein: CATSDSGQGRHTGELFF

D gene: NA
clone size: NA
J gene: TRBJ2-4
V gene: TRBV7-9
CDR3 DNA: TGTGCCAGCAGCTTCGAACTAGCCAAAAACATTCAGTACTTC
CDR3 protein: CASSFELAKNIQYF

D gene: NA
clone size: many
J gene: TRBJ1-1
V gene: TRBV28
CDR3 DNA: TGTGCCAGCACCAAAGACCCGGGAGTCGCTGAAGCTTTCTTT
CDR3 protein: CASTKDPGVAEAFF

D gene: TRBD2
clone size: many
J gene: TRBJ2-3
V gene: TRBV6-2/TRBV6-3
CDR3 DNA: TGTGCCAGCACCGGGACTAGCGGCACAGATACGCAGTATTTT
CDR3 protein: CASTGTSGTDTQYF

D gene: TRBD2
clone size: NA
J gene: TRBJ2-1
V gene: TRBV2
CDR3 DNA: TGTGCCAGCAGAGACGGGACTAGCGGGTCCAATGAGCAGTTCTTC
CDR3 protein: CASRDGTSGSNEQFF

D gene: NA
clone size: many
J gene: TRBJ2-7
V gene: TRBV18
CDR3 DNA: TGTGCCAGCTCACCCGACAGGTCATCCCCCTACGAGCAGTACTTC
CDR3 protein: CASSPDRSSPYEQYF

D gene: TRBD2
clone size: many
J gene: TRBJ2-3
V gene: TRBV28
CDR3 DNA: TGTGCCAGCAGTGTGACTAGCGGGCTAACAGATACGCAGTATTTT
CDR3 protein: CASSVTSGLTDTQYF

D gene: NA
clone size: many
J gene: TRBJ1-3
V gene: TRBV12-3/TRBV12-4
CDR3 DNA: TGTGCCAGCAGTTTTTACGGGCTCGGTAACACCATATATTTT
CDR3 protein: CASSFYGLGNTIYF

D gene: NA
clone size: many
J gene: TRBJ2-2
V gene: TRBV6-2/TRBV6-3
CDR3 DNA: TGTGCCAGCAGCTTGACAGTACGGGTAACCGGGGAGCTGTTTTTT
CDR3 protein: CASSLTVRVTGELFF

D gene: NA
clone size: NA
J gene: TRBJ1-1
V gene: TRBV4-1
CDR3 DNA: TGCGCCAGCAGCCAAGACGACAGGATAATGAACACTGAAGCTTTCTTT
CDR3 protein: CASSQDDRIMNTEAFF

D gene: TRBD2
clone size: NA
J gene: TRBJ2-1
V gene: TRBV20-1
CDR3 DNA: TGCAGTGCTATCCCGGCTAGCGGGTCCAATGAGCAGTTCTTC
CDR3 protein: CSAIPASGSNEQFF

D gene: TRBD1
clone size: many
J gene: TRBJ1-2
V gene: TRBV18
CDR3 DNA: TGTGCCAGCTCACCGCTAGGGGGCGCGGATGGCTACACCTTC
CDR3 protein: CASSPLGGADGYTF

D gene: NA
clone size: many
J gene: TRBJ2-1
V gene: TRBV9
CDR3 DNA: TGTGCCAGCAGCCCCCAGCTCGCGAGCGATGAGCAGTTCTTC
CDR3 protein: CASSPQLASDEQFF

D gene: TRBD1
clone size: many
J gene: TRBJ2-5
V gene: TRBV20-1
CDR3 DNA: TGCAGTGCCTCGGGACAGGGGGAGACCCAGTACTTC
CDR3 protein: CSASGQGETQYF

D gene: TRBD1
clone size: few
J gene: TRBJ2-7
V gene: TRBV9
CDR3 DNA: TGTGCCAGCAGCGCCCAGACAGGGGGGCCGTACGAGCAGTACTTC
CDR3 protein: CASSAQTGGPYEQYF

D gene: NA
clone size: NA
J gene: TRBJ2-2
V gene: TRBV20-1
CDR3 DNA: TGCAGTGCTCCAGGGCCGAACACCGGGGAGCTGTTTTTT
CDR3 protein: CSAPGPNTGELFF

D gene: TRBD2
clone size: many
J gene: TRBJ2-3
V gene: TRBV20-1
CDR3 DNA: TGCAGTGCTAGACTAGCGGGGGGGCTAGGTACGCAGTATTTT
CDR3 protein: CSARLAGGLGTQYF

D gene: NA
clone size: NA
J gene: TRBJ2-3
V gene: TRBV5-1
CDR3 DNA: TGCGCCAGCAGCTTGGGTGGGGGCAGCCCAGCCACAGATACGCAGTATTTT
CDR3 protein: CASSLGGGSPATDTQYF

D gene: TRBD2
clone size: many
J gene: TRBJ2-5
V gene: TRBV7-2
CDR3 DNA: TGTGCCAGCAGCTCCACTAGCGGGAGATTAGAGACCCAGTACTTC
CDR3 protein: CASSSTSGRLETQYF

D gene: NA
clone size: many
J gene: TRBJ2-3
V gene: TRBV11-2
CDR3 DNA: TGTGCCAGCAGCTCCCGACTAGTTTCCCCAGATACGCAGTATTTT
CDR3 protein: CASSSRLVSPDTQYF

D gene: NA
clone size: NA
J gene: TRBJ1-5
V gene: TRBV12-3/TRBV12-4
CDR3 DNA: TGTGCCAGCAGTTCAGCAGGGGATCCCGATCGGCCCCAGCATTTT
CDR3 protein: CASSSAGDPDRPQHF

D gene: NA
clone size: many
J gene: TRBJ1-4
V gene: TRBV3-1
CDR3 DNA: TGTGCCAGCAGCCACCGACAGGCGGCTAATGAAAAACTGTTTTTT
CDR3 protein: CASSHRQAANEKLFF

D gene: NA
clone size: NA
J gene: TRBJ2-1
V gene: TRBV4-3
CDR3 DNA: TGCGCCAGCAGCCAAGGAACCCGAAATGAGCAGTTCTTC
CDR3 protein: CASSQGTRNEQFF

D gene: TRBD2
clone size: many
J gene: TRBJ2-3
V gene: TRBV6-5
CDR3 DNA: TGTGCCAGCAGTTACTCTAGCGGGGCCCCCACAGATACGCAGTATTTT
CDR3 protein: CASSYSSGAPTDTQYF

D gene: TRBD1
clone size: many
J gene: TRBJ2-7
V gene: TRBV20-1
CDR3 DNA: TGCAGTGCTCCACACGCCGGGACAGGGGAACGGGAGCAGTACTTC
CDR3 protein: CSAPHAGTGEREQYF